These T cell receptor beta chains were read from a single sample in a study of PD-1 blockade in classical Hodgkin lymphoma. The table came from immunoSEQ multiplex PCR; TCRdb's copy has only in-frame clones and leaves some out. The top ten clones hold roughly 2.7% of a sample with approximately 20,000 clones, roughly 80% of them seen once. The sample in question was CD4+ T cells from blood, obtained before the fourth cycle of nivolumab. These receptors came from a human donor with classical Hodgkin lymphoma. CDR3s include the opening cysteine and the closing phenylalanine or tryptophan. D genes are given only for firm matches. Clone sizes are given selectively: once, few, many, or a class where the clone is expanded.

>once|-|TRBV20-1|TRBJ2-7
TGCAGTGCTAGACAATCCTACGAGCAGTACTTC
CSARQSYEQYF
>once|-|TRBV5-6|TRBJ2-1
TGTGCCAGCAGCGTGGTAGGCCACAATGAGCAGTTCTTC
CASSVVGHNEQFF
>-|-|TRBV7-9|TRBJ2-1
TGTGCCAGCAGCCCGCCGAGTGTTGCTGGCCGAAATGAGCAGTTCTTC
CASSPPSVAGRNEQFF
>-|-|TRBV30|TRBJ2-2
TGTGCCTGGAGTGTAGCCCTCGGCCCCGGGGAGCTGTTTTTT
CAWSVALGPGELFF
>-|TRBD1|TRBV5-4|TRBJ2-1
TGTGCCAGCAGCCTCCGGGACAGGTACATCGGTGAGCAGTTCTTC
CASSLRDRYIGEQFF
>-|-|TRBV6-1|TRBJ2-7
TGTGCCAGCAGTGAAGGCCCTGGGGGCGAGCAGTACTTC
CASSEGPGGEQYF
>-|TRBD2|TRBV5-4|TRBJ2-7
TGTGCCAGCAGCTTCGGGTTAGCGGGAGGGCAGGACGAGCAGTACTTC
CASSFGLAGGQDEQYF
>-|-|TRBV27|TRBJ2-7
TGTGCCAGCAGTCCTGGGTTTGGCTCAGTCTCCTACGAGCAGTACTTC
CASSPGFGSVSYEQYF
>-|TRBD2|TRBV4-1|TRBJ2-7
TGCGCCAGCAGCCAAGGGCCGGGAGGGGGCGAGCAGTACTTC
CASSQGPGGGEQYF
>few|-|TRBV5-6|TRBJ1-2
TGTGCCAGCAGCTCCGCCAGGACTAACTATGGCTACACCTTC
CASSSARTNYGYTF
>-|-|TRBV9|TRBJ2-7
TGTGCCAGCAGCGTAGCGGCAGGATCCTACGAGCAGTACTTC
CASSVAAGSYEQYF
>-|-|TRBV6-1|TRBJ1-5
TGTGCCAGCAGTGTACAGGGCGGCAATCAGCCCCAGCATTTT
CASSVQGGNQPQHF
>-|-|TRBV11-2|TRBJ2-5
TGTGCCAGCAGCTCTCACCCCCTGACCCAGTACTTC
CASSSHPLTQYF
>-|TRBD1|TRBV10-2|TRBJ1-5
TGCGCCAGCTCGGGACTGACAGGGGGCTGGGGCAATCAGCCCCAGCATTTT
CASSGLTGGWGNQPQHF
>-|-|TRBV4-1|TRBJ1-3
TGCGCCAGCAGCCAAGCAACGACAGAATCTGGAAACACCATATATTTT
CASSQATTESGNTIYF
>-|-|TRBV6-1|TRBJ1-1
TGTGCCAGCAGTGAGAGACAGAACACTGAAGCTTTCTTT
CASSERQNTEAFF
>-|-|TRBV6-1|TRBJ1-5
TGTGCCAGCGGAGGCTCGGGCAATCAGCCCCAGCATTTT
CASGGSGNQPQHF
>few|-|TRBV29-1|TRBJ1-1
TGCAGCGCTGGAGGAGCTGAAGCTTTCTTT
CSAGGAEAFF
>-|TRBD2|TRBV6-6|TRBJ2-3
TGTGCCAGCAGAACCGGGACTAGCGGGAGTGCAGATACGCAGTATTTT
CASRTGTSGSADTQYF
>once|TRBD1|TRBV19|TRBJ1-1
TGTGCCACCGGACAGGGAGTGAACACTGAAGCTTTCTTT
CATGQGVNTEAFF
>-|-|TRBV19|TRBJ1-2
TGTGCCAGTACCCAGACCGAGTCCGGCGGCTACACCTTC
CASTQTESGGYTF
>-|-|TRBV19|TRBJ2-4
TGTGCCAGTACCCGGGACCCCGGAGCCAAAAACATTCAGTACTTC
CASTRDPGAKNIQYF
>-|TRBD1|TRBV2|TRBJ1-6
TGTGCCAGCAGTGAATGGGACAGGGCTAATTCACCCCTCCACTTT
CASSEWDRANSPLHF
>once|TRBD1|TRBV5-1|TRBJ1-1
TGCGCCAGCAGTTCGGTAGGGGGCGGGAACACTGAAGCTTTCTTT
CASSSVGGGNTEAFF
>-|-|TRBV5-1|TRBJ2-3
TGCGCCAGCAACCTGGGGGGAGCACCCAGGGCAGATACGCAGTATTTT
CASNLGGAPRADTQYF
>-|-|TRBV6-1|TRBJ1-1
TGTGCCAGCACCGGAACGGCCGGGACTGAAGCTTTCTTT
CASTGTAGTEAFF
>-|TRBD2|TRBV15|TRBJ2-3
TGTGCCACCAGCAGAGATCGGGCGGGAGGGCCCGGAGATACGCAGTATTTT
CATSRDRAGGPGDTQYF